Following are 27 T cell receptor beta chains from one sample sequenced in a study of blood T cell repertoires in COVID-19. Using immunoSEQ multiplex PCR, the repertoire was profiled, and TCRdb retains in-frame clones only, with some absent. The repertoire consists of about 90,000 clones, with roughly 71% occurring once and the leading ten covering roughly 10%. Input material: peripheral blood. These receptors came from an elderly woman with acute or convalescent COVID-19.

This sequence joins TRBV27 and TRBJ2-3, with TRBD2 matching over 10 bases. Trimming cost V 6 bases and J 7 bases; bases outside gene matches: 4. The germline gives CDR1 MNHEY, CDR2 SMNVEV (reference sequence). This CDR3 spans 13 amino acids. CDR3 bases: TGTGCCAGCAGACTAGCGGGAAGAAATACGCAGTATTTT. Its protein is CASRLAGRNTQYF.

This clone was observed a few times. The chain uses TRBV7-8 and TRBJ2-3; D may be TRBD1 (6 bases). Germline V gene lookup returns CDR1 SGHVS and CDR2 FQNEAQ. Trimming stripped 3 bases from V and 1 base from J, with 17 bases between. CDR3 length equals 17 residues. The CDR3: CASSLVSGVRGTDTQYF. The CDR3 nucleotides read TGTGCCAGCAGCTTGGTATCAGGGGTACGAGGCACAGATACGCAGTATTTT.

The chain uses TRBV6-5 and TRBJ1-4, with 9 bases matching TRBD1. Per germline, CDR1 MNHEY and CDR2 SVGAGI. With 2 bases clipped from V and 5 bases from J, the junction kept 0 bases outside the gene matches. The CDR3 runs to 14 residues. The DNA of the CDR3 is TGTGCCAGCAGTTACGGACAGGGGAATGAAAAACTGTTTTTT. Residues: CASSYGQGNEKLFF.

This clone has a handful of counts. V is TRBV27 and J is TRBJ1-1; possibly TRBD1 for D (6 bases). Trimming left V 4 bases short and J 4 bases short, with 25 bases between. This CDR3 spans 18 amino acids. Germline V gene data show CDR1 as MNHEY and CDR2 as SMNVEV (reference sequence). CDR3 DNA: TGTGCCAGCAGTTCGGATTCAGGGGAGTCCGTATCCGGCACTGAAGCTTTCTTT. Residues: CASSSDSGESVSGTEAFF.

Many counts were recorded for this clone. The CDR3 sequence is CASKSSYAGGSYNEQFF. In nucleotides, the CDR3 is TGTGCCAGCAAGAGTTCGTATGCCGGGGGCTCCTACAATGAGCAGTTCTTC. The chain joins TRBV28 to TRBJ2-1; possibly TRBD2 for D (6 bases). The V and J ends lost 7 bases and 0 bases respectively, with 19 bases between them. The germline V gene encodes CDR1 MDHEN and CDR2 SYDVKM. The CDR3 covers 17 residues.

The gene calls are TRBV3-1 (or the pseudogene TRBV3-2) and TRBJ1-5, with 8 nucleotides matching TRBD1. In germline, CDR1 is LGHDT, CDR2 YNNKEL (reference sequence). The V gene end was trimmed by 3 bases and the J gene end by 5 bases; junction bases not matched to a gene: 3. This CDR3 is 14 amino acids long. The CDR3 sequence is CASSHGQGYQPQHF. CDR3 DNA sequence: TGTGCCAGCAGCCATGGACAGGGATATCAGCCCCAGCATTTT.

The rearrangement joins TRBV6-5 to TRBJ1-1; D might be TRBD1 (5 bases). The V gene's germline CDR1 is MNHEY and CDR2 SVGAGI. The CDR3 is 16 residues long. Trimming left V 4 bases short and J 4 bases short, with 19 bases between. DNA for the CDR3: TGTGCCAGCAGTTCACCTTTTGGGGCAGGCAGCACTGAAGCTTTCTTT. It specifies CASSSPFGAGSTEAFF.

The chain links TRBV12-3 or TRBV12-4 to TRBJ2-7; D is possibly TRBD1 (6 bases). Trimming removed 6 bases at V and 2 bases at J, with 11 bases between. The length of the CDR3 is 13 residues. The CDR3 loop reads CASRRTAAYEQYF. CDR3 nucleotides: TGTGCCAGCAGGCGGACAGCCGCCTACGAGCAGTACTTC.

The chain recombines TRBV5-4 with TRBJ2-3; 11 bases agree with TRBD2. This CDR3 comprises 16 residues. The germline V gene has CDR1 SGHNT and CDR2 YYREEE (reference sequence). The junction had 9 bases not matched to a gene; V was cut back by 2 bases and J by 7 bases. The CDR3 region is CASSFGLAGGPHTQYF. The DNA for the CDR3 is TGTGCCAGCAGCTTCGGGTTAGCGGGAGGGCCGCATACGCAGTATTTT.

The chain employs TRBV9 and TRBJ2-1, with D unclear. This CDR3 contains 13 residues. Trimming took off 0 bases at V and 7 bases at J, with 8 bases between the two ends. Germline V gives CDR1 SGDLS, CDR2 YYNGEE. The CDR3 protein is CASSVGAENEQFF. Here the CDR3 DNA reads TGTGCCAGCAGCGTAGGGGCTGAGAATGAGCAGTTCTTC.

The chain carries TRBV27 and TRBJ1-1, with D possibly TRBD1 on 5 matching bases. The CDR3 covers 15 residues. CDR1 and CDR2 (germline): MNHEY, SMNVEV (reference sequence). Trimming stripped 1 base from V and 1 base from J, with 10 bases between. The DNA for the CDR3 is TGTGCCAGCAGTTTATGGGGGGGAGCGAACACTGAAGCTTTCTTT. Amino acid sequence: CASSLWGGANTEAFF.

The table lists this clone with many counts. The chain has TRBV2 and TRBJ1-5; maybe TRBD1 (6 bases). The germline V and J ends were trimmed by 3 bases and 6 bases, with 12 bases remaining between them. This CDR3 region has 14 residues. In germline, CDR1 is SNHLY, CDR2 FYNNEI. CDR3 nucleotide sequence: TGTGCCAGCAGTGATAACCAGGGGAGTCAGCCCCAGCATTTT. This gives the protein CASSDNQGSQPQHF.

The rearrangement links TRBV2 to TRBJ2-2, with 7 bases fitting TRBD2. CDR3 length: 15 residues. V was pared by 4 bases and J by 4 bases, with 6 bases of the junction left unmatched. Germline assignment: CDR1 SNHLY and CDR2 FYNNEI. The CDR3 sequence: CASSVFSGFTGELFF. Written as DNA, the CDR3 is TGTGCCAGCAGTGTCTTTAGCGGGTTCACCGGGGAGCTGTTTTTT.

This chain joins TRBV7-9 and TRBJ1-3, with D hard to call. Germline V lookup: CDR1 SEHNR, CDR2 FQNEAQ (reference sequence). The length of the CDR3 is 16 residues. V was shortened by 5 bases and J by 0 bases, with 14 bases between the two germline ends. CDR3 DNA sequence: TGTGCCAGCAGCCCTGTCGGGAGAAGCTCTGGAAACACCATATATTTT. The encoded protein is CASSPVGRSSGNTIYF. Supplemented by reference TRBV7-9 and TRBJ1-3, the full variable domain reads DTGVSQNPRHKITKRGQNVTFRCDPISEHNRLYWYRQTLGQGPEFLTYFQNEAQLEKSRLLSDRFSAERPKGSFSTLEIQRTEQGDSAMYLCASSPVGRSSGNTIYFGEGSWLTVV.

A remark on this clone: Other DNA sequences from this sample encode an identical CDR3 as well. The CDR3 is CASSLTGSDYGYTF. In DNA, the CDR3 is TGTGCCAGCAGCCTCACGGGGTCGGACTATGGCTACACCTTC. The V gene is TRBV7-2, the J gene TRBJ1-2, with no clear D. V was pared by 5 bases and J by 3 bases, with 13 bases between. Germline CDR1 reads SGHTA; CDR2 reads FQGNSA. The CDR3 covers 14 residues.

The CDR3 nucleotides read TGTGCCAGCAGTCAAAGGGGAGGGAATTCACCCCTCCACTTT. Translation gives CASSQRGGNSPLHF. The V and J genes are TRBV9 and TRBJ1-6; tentatively, D is TRBD1 (5 bases). The CDR3 is 14 residues long. The germline V gene encodes CDR1 SGDLS and CDR2 YYNGEE. V lost 5 bases, J lost 7 bases, and 13 bases lay in between.

The chain joins TRBV28 to TRBJ2-7; D may be TRBD2 (5 bases). The CDR3 spans 15 residues. V was clipped by 6 bases and J by 0 bases, with 15 bases between them. Looked up from germline, CDR1 is MDHEN and CDR2 is SYDVKM. The chain's CDR3 is CASRTPGIPSYEQYF. CDR3 in DNA: TGTGCCAGCAGAACCCCGGGGATCCCCTCCTACGAGCAGTACTTC.

The chain is built from TRBV9 and TRBJ1-5, with TRBD1 matching 9 bases. Germline V gives CDR1 SGDLS, CDR2 YYNGEE. V trimming: 3 bases; J trimming: 7 bases; junction bases outside the gene matches: 5. CDR3 length equals 14 residues. The CDR3 spells CASSAGQGGQPQHF. CDR3 coding DNA: TGTGCCAGCAGCGCGGGACAGGGTGGCCAGCCCCAGCATTTT.

This clone was observed a handful of times. This chain uses TRBV14 with TRBJ2-4; D is ambiguous. CDR1 SGHDN and CDR2 FVKESK come from the germline V gene. V dropped 4 bases and J dropped 4 bases, with 8 bases sitting between them. The CDR3 loop spans 13 amino acids. The CDR3 spells CASSPQLKNIQYF. DNA for the CDR3: TGTGCCAGCAGCCCCCAGTTAAAAAACATTCAGTACTTC.

The chain joins TRBV10-3 to TRBJ2-5; 8 bases are shared with TRBD1. Germline CDR1 ENHRY, CDR2 SYGVKD. This CDR3 region has 14 residues. V lost 4 bases, J lost 5 bases, and 6 bases stayed unmatched. The DNA for the CDR3 is TGTGCCATCAGTGCTCAGGGGGCGGTTGAGACCCAGTACTTC. Amino acids: CAISAQGAVETQYF.

This chain uses TRBV30 with TRBJ1-6; D is perhaps TRBD1 (6 bases). Trimming removed 1 base at V and 7 bases at J, with 11 bases between. Germline values: CDR1 GTSNPN, CDR2 SVGIG (reference sequence). The CDR3 is 14 residues long. CDR3 sequence: CAWSGGGPNSPLHF. Here the CDR3 DNA reads TGTGCCTGGAGTGGGGGGGGGCCAAATTCACCCCTCCACTTT.

The chain joins TRBV24-1 to TRBJ2-7; D possibly corresponds to TRBD1 (5 bases). This CDR3 region has 13 residues. Germline lookup yields CDR1 KGHDR and CDR2 SFDVKD. The germline V and J ends were trimmed by 2 bases and 2 bases, with 6 bases remaining between them. CDR3 sequence: CATSDSRAYEQYF. CDR3 nucleotides: TGTGCCACCAGTGATTCCAGGGCCTACGAGCAGTACTTC.

This clone has only one observation. This sequence joins TRBV28 and TRBJ1-2, with D possibly being TRBD1 (6 bases). The CDR3 spans 11 residues. V shed 7 bases and J shed 8 bases, with 11 bases lying between them. Germline CDR1 is MDHEN and CDR2 is SYDVKM. CDR3 sequence: CASTRQGGYTF. The CDR3 DNA sequence: TGTGCCAGCACCCGTCAGGGGGGCTACACCTTC.

The chain combines TRBV11-2 with TRBJ2-5; D unresolved. Looked up from germline, CDR1 is SGHAT and CDR2 is FQNNGV. V dropped 7 bases and J dropped 2 bases, with 14 bases sitting between them. The CDR3 contains 14 residues. The CDR3 sequence is CASTLNAGQETQYF. CDR3 nucleotide sequence: TGTGCCAGCACCCTGAACGCAGGTCAAGAGACCCAGTACTTC.

The chain has TRBV5-1 and TRBJ1-2; no clear D gene. The CDR3 is made up of 15 amino acids. Germline V CDR1 and CDR2: SGHRS, YFSETQ. Trimming cost V 0 bases and J 4 bases, with 13 bases left between them. The CDR3 sequence is CASSLDSGKGYGYTF. The CDR3 DNA reads TGCGCCAGCAGCTTGGATTCGGGGAAGGGCTATGGCTACACCTTC.

This chain links TRBV4-3 with TRBJ2-7, with TRBD2 matching 11 bases. With V trimmed by 0 bases and J by 7 bases, 5 bases remained unmatched. The germline gives CDR1 LGHNA, CDR2 YSLEER. The CDR3 runs to 15 residues. The CDR3 DNA is TGCGCCAGCAGCCAAGAACTAGCGGGGGAGGGGGAGCAGTACTTC. Protein product: CASSQELAGEGEQYF.

The V call is TRBV19, the J call TRBJ2-3; 9 positions agree with TRBD1. V was clipped by 8 bases and J by 5 bases; unmatched bases: 11. This CDR3 comprises 15 residues. CDR1 and CDR2 from the germline V gene are LNHDA and SQIVND (reference sequence). Here the CDR3 reads CASSGTGILRDTQYF. As DNA, the CDR3 is TGTGCCAGTTCCGGGACAGGGATTTTGAGAGATACGCAGTATTTT.